A single sample gave rise to the 26 T cell receptor beta chains below, sequenced in a study of fetal regulatory T cell absence and autoimmunity. The method was immunoSEQ multiplex PCR; TCRdb's version includes in-frame clones alone and lacks a portion of them. The data hold more than 90,000 clones, with around 72% observed a single time. Source material: pancreas tissue. All receptors come from a male donor with IPEX syndrome.

This clone was observed many times. This chain joins TRBV15 and TRBJ1-4; TRBD1 matches at 8 bases. The ends lost 0 bases at V and 5 bases at J; junction bases unmatched: 2. The CDR3 covers 15 residues. CDR1 is LNHNV, CDR2 YYDKDF, per germline (reference sequence). The CDR3 is CATSRERTGNEKLFF. CDR3 DNA sequence: TGTGCCACCAGCAGAGAAAGGACAGGGAATGAAAAACTGTTTTTT. Full variable domain (missing parts from reference TRBV15 and TRBJ1-4): DAMVIQNPRYQVTQFGKPVTLSCSQTLNHNVMYWYQQKSSQAPKLLFHYYDKDFNNEADTPDNFQSRRPNTSFCFLDIRSPGLGDTAMYLCATSRERTGNEKLFFGSGTQLSVL.

V is TRBV4-3 and J is TRBJ2-3, with TRBD2 matching over 7 bases. V was pared by 4 bases and J by 5 bases, with 3 bases of the junction left unmatched. In germline, CDR1 is LGHNA, CDR2 YSLEER. The CDR3 consists of 13 residues. The CDR3 loop is CASSLGRGDTQYF. Written as DNA, the CDR3 is TGCGCCAGCAGCCTGGGGAGGGGAGATACGCAGTATTTT.

This chain connects TRBV23-1 to TRBJ1-1, with TRBD1 as a possible D gene (5 bases). TRBV23-1 is classed as an ORF, of uncertain function. V dropped 1 base and J dropped 1 base, with 10 bases sitting between them. This CDR3 is built from 15 residues. CDR3 protein: CASSQFKGKNTEAFF. The CDR3 DNA follows: TGCGCCAGCAGTCAATTTAAGGGGAAGAACACTGAAGCTTTCTTT.

The rearrangement joins TRBV18 to TRBJ1-5; D is undetermined. The CDR3 loop spans 15 amino acids. Trimming removed 2 bases at V and 7 bases at J, with 15 bases between. Germline V CDR1 and CDR2: KGHSH, LQKENI. The CDR3 sequence: CASSPTAQVGQPQHF. The CDR3 DNA follows: TGTGCCAGCTCACCAACGGCCCAGGTCGGCCAGCCCCAGCATTTT.

This chain uses TRBV30 with TRBJ2-1; D is unclear. The CDR3 contains 14 residues. The V end was cut by 4 bases, the J end by 1 base, with 11 bases between. Germline-derived CDR1 and CDR2 are GTSNPN and SVGIG (reference sequence). CDR3 DNA: TGTGCCTGGAAGTTATCTCGATCCTACAATGAGCAGTTCTTC. Amino acids: CAWKLSRSYNEQFF.

This clone was seen more than once but under ten times. The chain employs TRBV5-8 and TRBJ1-2; a possible D gene is TRBD1 (5 bases). Germline V gives CDR1 SGHTS, CDR2 YDEGEE. The CDR3 runs to 12 residues. V was pared by 1 base and J by 11 bases, with 12 bases between. The CDR3 sequence is CASSLPGYLYTF. CDR3 DNA: TGTGCCAGCAGCTTGCCAGGGTATTTATACACCTTC.

Written as DNA, the CDR3 is TGTGCCAGCAGCCAAGACCAGGGGTTAGGGTATGGCTACACCTTC. Its translation is CASSQDQGLGYGYTF. The rearrangement joins TRBV14 to TRBJ1-2, with TRBD1 as a possible D gene (6 bases). Trimming shortened V by 0 bases and J by 5 bases, and 13 bases separated the two germline ends. The germline V gene has CDR1 SGHDN and CDR2 FVKESK. The CDR3 loop spans 15 amino acids.

The chain combines TRBV27 with TRBJ2-6; TRBD1 might be the D (6 bases). V was shortened by 2 bases and J by 2 bases, with 16 bases between the two germline ends. This CDR3 spans 18 amino acids. Germline V gene lookup returns CDR1 MNHEY and CDR2 SMNVEV (reference sequence). In DNA form, the CDR3 reads TGTGCCAGCAGTTTAAGAACAGGGTTTAGCCCTGGGGCCAACGTCCTGACTTTC. It encodes CASSLRTGFSPGANVLTF.

The chain couples TRBV27 to TRBJ2-3; D remains unclear. V shed 7 bases and J shed 7 bases, with 12 bases lying between them. The CDR3 covers 12 residues. Per the germline V gene, CDR1 is MNHEY and CDR2 is SMNVEV (reference sequence). The CDR3 nucleotides read TGTGCCAGCACTCTAACGCGGAATACGCAGTATTTT. Translation gives CASTLTRNTQYF.

The V and J genes are TRBV30 and TRBJ2-5, with D unresolved. Per the germline V gene, CDR1 is GTSNPN and CDR2 is SVGIG (reference sequence). Trimming stripped 0 bases from V and 8 bases from J, with 13 bases between. This CDR3 has 13 amino acids. The CDR3 DNA reads TGTGCCTGGAGTGTCACCGCCAGGCATACCCAGTACTTC. It translates to CAWSVTARHTQYF.

The chain recombines TRBV9 with TRBJ2-7; 11 nucleotides match TRBD2. After removal of 0 bases from V and 0 bases from J, the junction contained 5 bases not matched to a gene. Germline V CDR1 and CDR2: SGDLS, YYNGEE. The CDR3 loop spans 17 amino acids. The CDR3 DNA is TGTGCCAGCAGCGTAGGGGGACTAGCGGACCTCTCCTACGAGCAGTACTTC. It is translated as CASSVGGLADLSYEQYF.

In nucleotides, the CDR3 is TGCGCCAGCAGCCAAGATTCCGGAAACACCATATATTTT. It encodes CASSQDSGNTIYF. The chain recombines TRBV4-3 with TRBJ1-3; D gene unclear. This CDR3 contains 13 residues. CDR1 and CDR2 (germline): LGHNA, YSLEER. Trimming took 0 bases from V and 4 from J, leaving 4 bases between them.

The chain has TRBV6-7 and TRBJ2-5; 8 nucleotides agree with TRBD2. TRBV6-7 carries the ORF label, with uncertain function. This CDR3 has 16 residues. V was pared by 0 bases and J by 3 bases, with 6 bases of the junction left unmatched. In DNA form, the CDR3 reads TGTGCCAGCAGTTACTCGGAGCGGGGGCCGGAAGAGACCCAGTACTTC. This encodes CASSYSERGPEETQYF.

CDR3 protein: CASSGGQGSYEQYF. The DNA for the CDR3 is TGTGCCAGCTCAGGGGGACAGGGGTCCTACGAGCAGTACTTC. The chain joins TRBV18 to TRBJ2-7; TRBD1 agrees at 10 bases. This CDR3 is built from 14 residues. The germline gives CDR1 KGHSH, CDR2 LQKENI. V lost 5 bases, J lost 1 base, and 2 bases stayed unmatched.

There are a few counts of this clone. The chain carries TRBV19 and TRBJ1-5; 10 positions match TRBD1. The CDR3 is 14 amino acids. Germline values: CDR1 LNHDA, CDR2 SQIVND (reference sequence). The V gene end was trimmed by 1 base and the J gene end by 6 bases; junction bases not matched to a gene: 0. The CDR3 loop reads CASSIGTGGQPQHF. For the CDR3, the DNA is TGTGCCAGTAGTATAGGGACAGGGGGTCAGCCCCAGCATTTT. The full variable domain, in which reference TRBV19 and TRBJ1-5 provide the parts outside the CDR3, is DGGITQSPKYLFRKEGQNVTLSCEQNLNHDAMYWYRQDPGQGLRLIYYSQIVNDFQKGDIAEGYSVSREKKESFPLTVTSAQKNPTAFYLCASSIGTGGQPQHFGDGTRLSIL.

The chain is built from TRBV2 and TRBJ2-3, with D unclear. Trimming pared 2 bases from V and 4 bases from J, leaving 7 bases between. The CDR3 consists of 13 residues. Germline values: CDR1 SNHLY, CDR2 FYNNEI. CDR3 sequence (DNA): TGTGCCAGCAGTGAAAACTCTCCAGATACGCAGTATTTT. Its translation is CASSENSPDTQYF.

The chain has TRBV5-8 and TRBJ2-7, with D tentatively TRBD1 or TRBD2 (5 bases each). CDR3 length equals 14 residues. Germline lookup yields CDR1 SGHTS and CDR2 YDEGEE. V lost 0 bases and J 3 bases, leaving 10 bases between the germline ends. Here the CDR3 reads CASSLGGQGYEQYF. The CDR3 bases are TGTGCCAGCAGCTTGGGAGGGCAGGGCTACGAGCAGTACTTC. The variable domain in full, completed from reference TRBV5-8 and TRBJ2-7, reads EAGVTQSPTHLIKTRGQQATLRCSPISGHTSVYWYQQALGLGLQFLLWYDEGEERNRGNFPPRFSGRQFPNYSSELNVNALELEDSALYLCASSLGGQGYEQYFGPGTRLTVT.

The gene calls are TRBV11-3 and TRBJ2-7; the match to TRBD2 covers 11 bases. The trim removed 5 bases at V and 3 bases at J, leaving 12 bases unmatched. The germline V gene has CDR1 SGHNT and CDR2 YENEEA. This CDR3 spans 17 amino acids. The DNA for the CDR3 is TGTGCCAGCAGCCCAAGGCCGGGACTAGCGGCTTTCTACGAGCAGTACTTC. Protein product: CASSPRPGLAAFYEQYF.

The sample holds one count of this clone. A single base separates this from a much larger clone, so it may be a read error. In DNA, the CDR3 is TGTGCCATCAGTGGGCGGGAGGGCTACAATGAGCAGTTCTTC. Residues: CAISGREGYNEQFF. V gene TRBV10-3 combines with J gene TRBJ2-1; TRBD2 matches at 9 bases. CDR1 is ENHRY, CDR2 SYGVKD, per germline. This CDR3 contains 14 residues. Unmatched junction bases numbered 1, after V lost 4 bases and J lost 3 bases.

This chain connects TRBV9 to TRBJ2-1; TRBD2 matches at 10 bases. V lost 1 base and J lost 6; bases outside the gene matches: 7. Germline loops: CDR1 SGDLS, CDR2 YYNGEE. CDR3 length: 16 amino acids. CDR3 in DNA: TGTGCCAGCAGCGTAACCGGGACTAGCGAAGGCAATGAGCAGTTCTTC. Its protein is CASSVTGTSEGNEQFF.

The chain uses TRBV15 and TRBJ2-1, with 11 positions matching TRBD2. The V and J ends lost 2 bases and 4 bases, in that order; junction bases with no gene match: 4. CDR1 LNHNV and CDR2 YYDKDF come from the germline V gene (reference sequence). The CDR3 loop spans 16 amino acids. As DNA, the CDR3 is TGTGCCACCAGCAGACAACTAGCGGGAGTGTACAATGAGCAGTTCTTC. This translates into CATSRQLAGVYNEQFF.

This chain links TRBV19 with TRBJ2-5, with D perhaps being TRBD1 or TRBD2 (5 bases each). The length of the CDR3 is 14 residues. CDR1 LNHDA and CDR2 SQIVND come from the germline V gene (reference sequence). V lost 6 bases and J lost 5, with 16 bases in between. The CDR3 spells CASSPLGAEETQYF. The CDR3 DNA reads TGTGCCAGTAGCCCCCTCGGGGCGGAGGAGACCCAGTACTTC.

This clone was picked up one time. This chain uses TRBV6-5 with TRBJ1-2; tentatively, D is TRBD1 (6 bases). Germline V gene lookup returns CDR1 MNHEY and CDR2 SVGAGI. The V end lost 0 bases, the J end lost 7 bases, and 12 bases lay between the germline ends. The CDR3 totals 14 residues. CDR3 in DNA: TGTGCCAGCAGTTACTCGTACGGGGGCGGTGGCTACACCTTC. It specifies CASSYSYGGGGYTF.

This clone was seen just once. This chain joins TRBV5-1 and TRBJ2-5; 9 nucleotides agree with TRBD2. CDR3 length: 15 amino acids. Per the germline V gene, CDR1 is SGHRS and CDR2 is YFSETQ. The trim removed 2 bases at V and 2 bases at J, leaving 4 bases unmatched. The chain's CDR3 is CASSFDAGGQETQYF. The CDR3 nucleotides read TGCGCCAGCAGCTTTGACGCGGGGGGGCAAGAGACCCAGTACTTC.

V and J are TRBV27 and TRBJ2-5, with 10 bases that match TRBD1. The J call is doubtful: the DNA matches TRBJ2-7 better. This CDR3 is built from 14 residues. CDR1 MNHEY and CDR2 SMNVEV come from the germline V gene (reference sequence). The CDR3 region is CASSSWDRGYEQYF. The CDR3 DNA follows: TGTGCCAGCAGTTCATGGGACAGGGGTTACGAGCAGTACTTC.

The chain has TRBV4-2 and TRBJ2-1, with D perhaps matching TRBD1 or TRBD2 (5 bases each). CDR3 length: 11 residues. The V gene lost 1 base and the J gene lost 10 bases, with 5 bases spanning the gap. The germline CDR1 and CDR2 sequences are LGHNA and YNFKEQ. The DNA of the CDR3 is TGTGCCAGCAGCCAAGGGGGGGAGCAGTTCTTC. Translating gives CASSQGGEQFF.